The 15 T cell receptor beta chains given below trace back to one sample, sequenced in a study of blood T cell repertoires in COVID-19 (dated by TCRdb to 2020 to 2022). Library preparation used the immunoSEQ multiplex PCR assay. TCRdb holds this immuneACCESS table with in-frame rearrangements only. Some clones are missing; in checked studies, unresolved V genes explain under half, and the rest has no known cause. The sample profile shows a few hundred thousand clones; approximately 80% of them were found once. In total, the top ten clones hold around 16% of the sample. Sequenced sample: PBMCs or T cells enriched from blood (not recorded which). The receptors derive from a man aged 35-49 years who had recovered from COVID-19.

This clone was detected a few times. The rearrangement uses TRBV19 and TRBJ2-5, with a tentative D call TRBD1 (5 bases). The germline CDR1 and CDR2 sequences are LNHDA and SQIVND (reference sequence). This CDR3 contains 14 residues. Trimming took off 6 bases at V and 0 bases at J, with 11 bases between the two ends. DNA of the CDR3: TGTGCCAGTAGACCACAGGCGAACCAAGAGACCCAGTACTTC. Encoded protein: CASRPQANQETQYF.

The chain uses TRBV2 and TRBJ2-1, with 8 positions matching TRBD2. Looked up from germline, CDR1 is SNHLY and CDR2 is FYNNEI. J was trimmed by 5 bases and V by 8 bases; bases with no gene match: 2. The CDR3 loop spans 12 amino acids. The CDR3 region is CASGSGDNEQFF. In nucleotides, the CDR3 is TGTGCCAGCGGTAGCGGGGACAATGAGCAGTTCTTC.

In DNA, the CDR3 is TGTGCCAGCTCACGGTCCTTGGGGAGACTCACTGAAGCTTTCTTT. Amino acid sequence: CASSRSLGRLTEAFF. The chain has TRBV18 and TRBJ1-1, with D unresolved. Trimming cost V 4 bases and J 4 bases, with 16 bases left between them. This CDR3 spans 15 amino acids. Per the germline V gene, CDR1 is KGHSH and CDR2 is LQKENI.

This clone was seen more than once but under ten times. The genes are TRBV12-3 or TRBV12-4 and TRBJ2-7; the match to TRBD1 covers 7 bases. J lost 13 bases, V lost 1 base, and 4 bases had no gene match. The CDR3 length is 11 residues. The CDR3 bases are TGTGCCAGCAGTTTAGGGGACAGCCTCTACTTC. Protein sequence: CASSLGDSLYF.

This clone was counted a few times. The rearrangement joins TRBV30 to TRBJ2-2, with D possibly TRBD2 on 6 matching bases. This CDR3 has 16 residues. Germline loops: CDR1 GTSNPN, CDR2 SVGIG (reference sequence). Trimming removed 3 bases from V and 4 bases from J, with 18 bases in between. CDR3 sequence: CAWSGGRTGATGELFF. The DNA for the CDR3 is TGTGCCTGGAGCGGAGGCCGAACGGGAGCCACCGGGGAGCTGTTTTTT.

The chain employs TRBV2 and TRBJ1-2; maybe TRBD1 (6 bases). Germline V gives CDR1 SNHLY, CDR2 FYNNEI. V was trimmed by 3 bases and J by 7 bases, leaving 12 bases between them. The CDR3 has 13 residues. The CDR3 loop reads CASSEGQSSGYTF. CDR3 bases: TGTGCCAGCAGTGAGGGACAAAGCTCTGGCTACACCTTC. Full variable domain (missing parts from reference TRBV2 and TRBJ1-2): EPEVTQTPSHQVTQMGQEVILRCVPISNHLYFYWYRQILGQKVEFLVSFYNNEISEKSEIFDDQFSVERPDGSNFTLKIRSTKLEDSAMYFCASSEGQSSGYTFGSGTRLTVV.

This chain uses TRBV20-1 with TRBJ1-6, with D uncertain. V was cut by 3 bases and J by 0 bases, with 12 bases left in between. The CDR3 covers 16 residues. Germline CDR1 and CDR2: DFQATT and SNEGSKA (reference sequence). CDR3: CSASRSGSSYNSPLHF. Here the CDR3 DNA reads TGCAGTGCTAGTCGATCGGGGAGCTCCTATAATTCACCCCTCCACTTT.

The chain has TRBV12-5 and TRBJ1-1; 8 bases agree with TRBD1. Per germline, CDR1 LGHNT and CDR2 FRNRAP. The CDR3 covers 13 residues. Losses at the gene ends were 7 bases for V and 1 base for J; bases not matched to a gene: 2. DNA of the CDR3: TGTGCTAGTGCCGGGACAGGGAACACTGAAGCTTTCTTT. It encodes CASAGTGNTEAFF. The full variable domain, completed using reference TRBV12-5 and TRBJ1-1, is DARVTQTPRHKVTEMGQEVTMRCQPILGHNTVFWYRQTMMQGLELLAYFRNRAPLDDSGMPKDRFSAEMPDATLATLKIQPSEPRDSAVYFCASAGTGNTEAFFGQGTRLTVV.

This chain links TRBV19 with TRBJ2-3; 12 nucleotides line up with TRBD2. V was pared by 3 bases and J by 3 bases, with 10 bases of the junction left unmatched. This CDR3 region has 18 residues. From germline, CDR1 is LNHDA and CDR2 SQIVND (reference sequence). This chain's CDR3 is CASSIGLAGLPGTDTQYF. The DNA of the CDR3 is TGTGCCAGTAGTATTGGACTAGCGGGACTCCCCGGTACAGATACGCAGTATTTT.

The chain employs TRBV2 and TRBJ2-2; 11 nucleotides agree with TRBD2. Germline CDR1 and CDR2: SNHLY and FYNNEI. The CDR3 is 15 amino acids. The V and J ends lost 5 bases and 7 bases, in that order; junction bases with no gene match: 6. CDR3 sequence reads: CASSLTSGMVGELFF. The CDR3 region has the DNA TGTGCCAGCAGTTTGACTAGCGGGATGGTCGGGGAGCTGTTTTTT. The entire variable domain, with the rest obtained from reference TRBV2 and TRBJ2-2, is as follows: EPEVTQTPSHQVTQMGQEVILRCVPISNHLYFYWYRQILGQKVEFLVSFYNNEISEKSEIFDDQFSVERPDGSNFTLKIRSTKLEDSAMYFCASSLTSGMVGELFFGEGSRLTVL.

This chain joins TRBV5-4 and TRBJ1-1; no clear D. The V gene's germline CDR1 is SGHNT and CDR2 YYREEE (reference sequence). This CDR3 is 14 amino acids long. Trimming stripped 0 bases from V and 2 bases from J, with 8 bases between. CDR3 coding DNA: TGTGCCAGCAGCTTGGGACTGATCAACACTGAAGCTTTCTTT. As protein: CASSLGLINTEAFF.

In nucleotides, the CDR3 is TGTGCCAGCAGTTTTGACAGGGTTTCCTACGAGCAGTACTTC. Translation gives CASSFDRVSYEQYF. This chain connects TRBV27 to TRBJ2-7; TRBD1 agrees at 7 bases. The V gene end was trimmed by 3 bases and the J gene end by 1 base; junction bases not matched to a gene: 3. Looked up from germline, CDR1 is MNHEY and CDR2 is SMNVEV (reference sequence). CDR3 size: 14 residues.

This clone came up a few times. This sequence joins TRBV2 and TRBJ1-2; 7 nucleotides align to TRBD1. V shed 8 bases and J 4 bases; nucleotides not matched to a gene: 13. The CDR3 has 15 residues. Germline values: CDR1 SNHLY, CDR2 FYNNEI. For the CDR3, the DNA is TGTGCCAGCTTTTCTACAGGGGCCGTTATCTATGGCTACACCTTC. It codes for CASFSTGAVIYGYTF.

The V and J genes are TRBV5-8 and TRBJ1-5; 7 bases fit TRBD1. The CDR3 has 17 residues. Trimming removed 4 bases from V and 1 base from J; junction bases left unmatched: 11. The germline V gene has CDR1 SGHTS and CDR2 YDEGEE. The CDR3 region has the DNA TGTGCCAGCAGCCTCTTTACAGGGGATGGGAGCAATCAGCCCCAGCATTTT. It translates to CASSLFTGDGSNQPQHF.

CDR3: CASSSDRRAFF. In nucleotides, the CDR3 is TGTGCCAGCAGTTCGGACAGAAGAGCTTTCTTT. This chain links TRBV12-3 or TRBV12-4 with TRBJ1-1; D is perhaps TRBD1 (6 bases). V dropped 4 bases and J dropped 10 bases, with 10 bases sitting between them. The CDR3 sequence is 11 residues long.